This T cell receptor (beta chain) originates from a study of early T cells in non-severe SARS-CoV-2 infection. The TCR library protocol was used to attach unique molecular identifiers. These identifiers were attached to individual cDNA molecules. TCRdb called the 5' RACE reads again in MiXCR, with one record for every CDR3 protein. The sample lists tens of thousands of distinct CDR3 sequences, about 3.8% occurring once. From germline, CDR1 is DFQATT and CDR2 SNEGSKA (reference sequence). CDR3 length equals 12 residues. V lost 6 bases and J 7 bases, leaving 13 bases between the germline ends. This clonotype was counted many times.

The material sequenced was whole blood. This chain links TRBV20-1 with TRBJ2-1; D not certain. This sequence was found in an adult who was a healthcare worker with PCR-confirmed SARS-CoV-2 infection or an uninfected control (not recorded which). CDR3 in amino acids: CSANPTANEQFF. In nucleotides, the CDR3 is TGCAGTGCCAATCCGACCGCTAATGAGCAGTTCTTC.